This is a list of T cell receptor beta chains from one sample in a study of blood T cell repertoires in COVID-19. Profiled with immunoSEQ multiplex PCR; TCRdb holds only in-frame clones, not every one. This table has fewer than 300,000 clones, around 87% appearing once. The material sequenced was peripheral blood. The receptors originated from a woman aged 45-60 years with acute or convalescent COVID-19. Both conserved end residues are part of each CDR3. The order of the fields is CDR3 DNA, CDR3 protein, D gene, J gene, V gene, clone size. A D gene is named only where the DNA matches it firmly. The size entry is marked missing in some rows and otherwise reads once, few, many or a size class.

cdr3_nt: TGTGCCAGCAACCCGGGGGGGGACACTGAAGCTTTCTTT; cdr3_aa: CASNPGGDTEAFF; d_call: .; j_call: TRBJ1-1; v_call: TRBV28; clone_size: .
cdr3_nt: TGTGCCAGCAGCCCCCCGGGGGGCTACGAGCAGTACTTC; cdr3_aa: CASSPPGGYEQYF; d_call: TRBD2; j_call: TRBJ2-7; v_call: TRBV9; clone_size: .
cdr3_nt: TGTGCCAGCTCACCGACCAGCGGGACCTACAATGAGCAGTTCTTC; cdr3_aa: CASSPTSGTYNEQFF; d_call: TRBD2; j_call: TRBJ2-1; v_call: TRBV18; clone_size: .
cdr3_nt: TGCGCCAGCAGCACGCACGGACAGGACGCAACTAATGAAAAACTGTTTTTT; cdr3_aa: CASSTHGQDATNEKLFF; d_call: TRBD1; j_call: TRBJ1-4; v_call: TRBV5-1; clone_size: .
cdr3_nt: TGTGCCAGCACCTTCTTGGGGGGGCGGGACACAGATACGCAGTATTTT; cdr3_aa: CASTFLGGRDTDTQYF; d_call: .; j_call: TRBJ2-3; v_call: TRBV2; clone_size: .
cdr3_nt: TGCGCCAGCAGCTTATCGGCGGGCTTCTCTGGAAACACCATATATTTT; cdr3_aa: CASSLSAGFSGNTIYF; d_call: .; j_call: TRBJ1-3; v_call: TRBV5-1; clone_size: .
cdr3_nt: TGCGCCAGCAGCTCGGGACTCCACGATGACTTTAGGGAGCAGTACTTC; cdr3_aa: CASSSGLHDDFREQYF; d_call: .; j_call: TRBJ2-7; v_call: TRBV5-1; clone_size: .
cdr3_nt: TGTGCCAGCAGCTTAGCGCTCACTAGCGGATACGAGCAGTACTTC; cdr3_aa: CASSLALTSGYEQYF; d_call: TRBD2; j_call: TRBJ2-7; v_call: TRBV7-2; clone_size: .
cdr3_nt: TGTGCCAGCTCACCTCGGACAGGGGCCCTCTCTGGAAACACCATATATTTT; cdr3_aa: CASSPRTGALSGNTIYF; d_call: TRBD1; j_call: TRBJ1-3; v_call: TRBV18; clone_size: .
cdr3_nt: TGCAGTGCTAGCACAGGGACAGGCCAGCATTTT; cdr3_aa: CSASTGTGQHF; d_call: TRBD1; j_call: TRBJ1-5; v_call: TRBV20-1; clone_size: .
cdr3_nt: TGTGCCAGCAGCTTTTTACTAGCGGATACGCAGTATTTT; cdr3_aa: CASSFLLADTQYF; d_call: TRBD2; j_call: TRBJ2-3; v_call: TRBV7-2; clone_size: .
cdr3_nt: TGTGCCAGCAGTTACTCCGGTGGGACAGAGACTTACGAGCAGTACTTC; cdr3_aa: CASSYSGGTETYEQYF; d_call: TRBD1; j_call: TRBJ2-7; v_call: TRBV6-5; clone_size: .
cdr3_nt: TGCGCCAGCAGCCACCCTCTGGGGCCTATGGGAATGCATGAGCAGTTCTTC; cdr3_aa: CASSHPLGPMGMHEQFF; d_call: .; j_call: TRBJ2-1; v_call: TRBV4-1; clone_size: .
cdr3_nt: TGCGCCAGCAGCTTGGCAACGGGTCAAGAGACCCAGTACTTC; cdr3_aa: CASSLATGQETQYF; d_call: .; j_call: TRBJ2-5; v_call: TRBV5-1; clone_size: .
cdr3_nt: TGTGCCAGCACCGAGGGGGCGGGTGAAAAACTGTTTTTT; cdr3_aa: CASTEGAGEKLFF; d_call: TRBD1; j_call: TRBJ1-4; v_call: TRBV12-3/TRBV12-4; clone_size: .
cdr3_nt: TGTGCCACCAGTGATACGAGTCAGGGCAACACTGAAGCTTTCTTT; cdr3_aa: CATSDTSQGNTEAFF; d_call: .; j_call: TRBJ1-1; v_call: TRBV24-1; clone_size: .
cdr3_nt: TGTGCCAGCAGGAAGAAAGCCTTTACCGGTTCACCCCTCCACTTT; cdr3_aa: CASRKKAFTGSPLHF; d_call: .; j_call: TRBJ1-6; v_call: TRBV6-5; clone_size: .
cdr3_nt: TGTGCCAGCAGCCCCCCCTCCCACAATGAGCAGTTCTTC; cdr3_aa: CASSPPSHNEQFF; d_call: .; j_call: TRBJ2-1; v_call: TRBV9; clone_size: .
cdr3_nt: TGTGCCAGCAGCCTAGGACGGGACACCAACACCGGGGAGCTGTTTTTT; cdr3_aa: CASSLGRDTNTGELFF; d_call: .; j_call: TRBJ2-2; v_call: TRBV6-6; clone_size: .
cdr3_nt: TGTGCCAGCAGTACAGCTGGGACTAGCGGGGACCACACAGATACGCAGTATTTT; cdr3_aa: CASSTAGTSGDHTDTQYF; d_call: TRBD2; j_call: TRBJ2-3; v_call: TRBV2; clone_size: .
cdr3_nt: TGTGCCAGTAGTATGGCCCCCAGCTCCTACAATGAGCAGTTCTTC; cdr3_aa: CASSMAPSSYNEQFF; d_call: .; j_call: TRBJ2-1; v_call: TRBV19; clone_size: once
cdr3_nt: TGTGCCAGCACCCCCCCCGGGAGGGCCTATGAGACCCAGTACTTC; cdr3_aa: CASTPPGRAYETQYF; d_call: TRBD2; j_call: TRBJ2-5; v_call: TRBV6-5; clone_size: .
cdr3_nt: TGTGCCAGCAGCCGCAGGGGACGGGCGAACTATGGCTACACCTTC; cdr3_aa: CASSRRGRANYGYTF; d_call: .; j_call: TRBJ1-2; v_call: TRBV7-8; clone_size: .
cdr3_nt: TGTGCCACCAGTGGTGAGGCAGGGGACGGCTACACCTTC; cdr3_aa: CATSGEAGDGYTF; d_call: .; j_call: TRBJ1-2; v_call: TRBV24-1; clone_size: .